The clone carrying this TCR beta chain has ten or more counts. Its matching antigen is unknown. Trimming stripped 0 bases from V and 0 bases from J, with 9 bases between. The length of the CDR3 is 16 residues. The germline V gene has CDR1 LNHNV and CDR2 YYDKDF (reference sequence). Fresh 10 ml peripheral blood yielded PBMCs. The source material, RNA transcripts, was used to amplify TCR beta CDR3 regions. Initially, a first-round RT-PCR of the TCR CDR3 employed the HTBI primer set. TCRdb processed the multiplex PCR reads anew with MiXCR; each CDR3 protein has one entry. Of around 600,000 distinct CDR3 sequences detected, 16% appear once; the ten largest clones hold more than 3%. The data belong to a study of T cells in Graves' hyperthyroidism and ophthalmopathy. The overall study: Specimen type is peripheral blood, collected at initial diagnosis prior to any treatment. Findings and limits, study-wide: A model of 13 V-J pairs discriminated ophthalmopathy from stable hyperthyroidism.

The sequence was obtained from a middle-aged woman with Graves' ophthalmopathy. The chain joins TRBV15 to TRBJ2-1; maybe TRBD2 (6 bases). The sample consisted of blood. The CDR3 loop is CATSRDRGSSYNEQFF. The CDR3 nucleotides are TGTGCCACCAGCAGAGATCGGGGGAGCTCCTACAATGAGCAGTTCTTC.